This TCR beta chain was captured in a study of blood T cells in healthy people across ages. Every sample yielded at least 6.5 million isolated PBMCs. There are a few counts of this clonotype. PCR was performed a second time for roughly 7 to 12 cycles using a sample-barcoded 5' primer and a J-beta primer mix. TCRdb redid the calling of the 5' RACE reads with MiXCR, one entry per CDR3 protein. The profile shows some 730,000 distinct CDR3 sequences, around a fifth of them singletons. This CDR3 comprises 16 residues. V trimming: 1 base; J trimming: 3 bases; junction bases outside the gene matches: 8. CDR1 is SEHNR and CDR2 is FQNEAQ in the germline V gene (reference sequence).

The chain couples TRBV7-9 to TRBJ1-2, with TRBD1 identical over 7 bases. Sequencing was performed on blood. The sequence came from a man between 65 and 85 years old in good health. In DNA, the CDR3 is TGTGCCAGCAGCTTAGGGGGGACAGCCTCATACTATGGCTACACCTTC. Its translation: CASSLGGTASYYGYTF. The full variable domain, with the rest looked up from reference TRBV7-9 and TRBJ1-2, is DTGVSQNPRHKITKRGQNVTFRCDPISEHNRLYWYRQTLGQGPEFLTYFQNEAQLEKSRLLSDRFSAERPKGSFSTLEIQRTEQGDSAMYLCASSLGGTASYYGYTFGSGTRLTVV.